A single sample is the source of the 24 T cell receptor beta chains below, sequenced in a study of CD8 T cells in ankylosing spondylitis. MiXCR, applied by TCRdb to the 5' RACE reads, yields one record per CDR3 protein. In the table there are around 340,000 distinct CDR3 sequences, roughly 14% of which are singletons. The source material was blood, either unsorted or a sorted T cell fraction (not recorded which). Every receptor here comes from a male donor with ankylosing spondylitis or in good health (not recorded which).

This clonotype has only a few counts. J is TRBJ2-1 and V is TRBV5-1; D may correspond to TRBD1 or TRBD2 (5 bases each). CDR3 size: 16 residues. Germline V gene lookup returns CDR1 SGHRS and CDR2 YFSETQ. V gave up 0 bases and J gave up 6 bases, with 16 bases separating them. CDR3 protein: CASSLGGSSLSNEQFF. CDR3 bases: TGCGCCAGCAGCTTGGGGGGCTCTAGCTTATCCAATGAGCAGTTCTTC. The full variable domain, completed using reference TRBV5-1 and TRBJ2-1, is KAGVTQTPRYLIKTRGQQVTLSCSPISGHRSVSWYQQTPGQGLQFLFEYFSETQRNKGNFPGRFSGRQFSNSRSEMNVSTLELGDSALYLCASSLGGSSLSNEQFFGPGTRLTVL.

In its sample, this clonotype was seen a few times. The chain is built from TRBV5-1 and TRBJ2-4; 8 nucleotides match TRBD1. Germline V gene lookup returns CDR1 SGHRS and CDR2 YFSETQ. This CDR3 is 14 amino acids long. The V gene end was trimmed by 4 bases and the J gene end by 6 bases; junction bases not matched to a gene: 6. The CDR3 sequence is CASSPGQGGNIQYF. The CDR3 coding sequence is TGCGCCAGCAGCCCAGGACAGGGCGGAAACATTCAGTACTTC. The variable domain in full, completed from reference TRBV5-1 and TRBJ2-4, reads KAGVTQTPRYLIKTRGQQVTLSCSPISGHRSVSWYQQTPGQGLQFLFEYFSETQRNKGNFPGRFSGRQFSNSRSEMNVSTLELGDSALYLCASSPGQGGNIQYFGAGTRLSVL.

In this sample, this clonotype turned up a few times. CDR3 amino acids: CASGQTLNSPLHF. CDR3 nucleotides: TGCGCCAGCGGCCAGACCTTGAATTCACCCCTCCACTTT. The V gene is TRBV5-1, the J gene TRBJ1-6; D is unclear. The germline V gene encodes CDR1 SGHRS and CDR2 YFSETQ. Trimming shortened V by 7 bases and J by 7 bases, and 12 bases separated the two germline ends. The CDR3 is made up of 13 amino acids.

The sample holds a few counts of this clonotype. The chain is built from TRBV29-1 and TRBJ1-5; TRBD1 might be the D (5 bases). The CDR3 length is 12 residues. Germline assignment: CDR1 SQVTM and CDR2 ANQGSEA. The V and J ends lost 3 bases and 3 bases respectively, with 6 bases between them. The CDR3 here is CSVDRDNQPQHF. The CDR3, as DNA: TGCAGCGTTGACAGGGACAATCAGCCCCAGCATTTT.

This clonotype appeared a few times. The V gene is TRBV7-2, the J gene TRBJ2-6, with TRBD1 as a possible D gene (6 bases). The germline gives CDR1 SGHTA, CDR2 FQGNSA. The CDR3 is 15 residues long. The V and J ends lost 6 bases and 2 bases respectively, with 11 bases between them. The DNA of the CDR3 is TGTGCCAGCAGTCATACAGGGACTGGGGCCAACGTCCTGACTTTC. It translates to CASSHTGTGANVLTF.

This clonotype came up a few times. V usage is TRBV5-6 and J usage is TRBJ2-7, with D possibly being TRBD2 (6 bases). CDR3 length: 12 amino acids. Looked up from germline, CDR1 is SGHDT and CDR2 is YYEEEE. Trimming cost V 3 bases and J 7 bases, with 11 bases left between them. The CDR3 sequence is CASSSGVGEQYF. The CDR3 DNA reads as TGTGCCAGCAGCTCGGGGGTCGGGGAGCAGTACTTC. Together with reference TRBV5-6 and TRBJ2-7, the CDR3 gives the full variable domain: DAGVTQSPTHLIKTRGQQVTLRCSPKSGHDTVSWYQQALGQGPQFIFQYYEEEERQRGNFPDRFSGHQFPNYSSELNVNALLLGDSALYLCASSSGVGEQYFGPGTRLTVT.

This clonotype was detected only a few times. This chain links TRBV7-8 with TRBJ1-1; a weak D match, TRBD1 (5 bases). Germline values: CDR1 SGHVS, CDR2 FQNEAQ. This CDR3 comprises 13 residues. V lost 1 base and J 6 bases, leaving 9 bases between the germline ends. The chain's CDR3 is CASSLVIGAEAFF. Here the CDR3 DNA reads TGTGCCAGCAGCTTAGTAATAGGGGCTGAAGCTTTCTTT.

This chain uses TRBV20-1 with TRBJ2-5; D not resolved. Germline lookup yields CDR1 DFQATT and CDR2 SNEGSKA (reference sequence). The germline V and J ends were trimmed by 3 bases and 5 bases, with 10 bases remaining between them. The CDR3 has 12 residues. The CDR3 sequence: CSASLLEETQYF. CDR3 coding DNA: TGCAGTGCTAGTCTGCTTGAGGAGACCCAGTACTTC.

The chain links TRBV5-1 to TRBJ1-4; no clear D. Germline CDR1 and CDR2: SGHRS and YFSETQ. Trimming removed 0 bases at V and 4 bases at J, with 10 bases between. CDR3 length: 15 residues. The CDR3 spells CASSLDGLVNEKLFF. Here the CDR3 DNA reads TGCGCCAGCAGCTTGGATGGACTGGTTAATGAAAAACTGTTTTTT.

This clonotype was observed at least ten times. This rearrangement joins TRBV6-2 or TRBV6-3 to TRBJ1-6, with D unresolved. There are 15 residues in the CDR3. Germline loops: CDR1 MNHEY, CDR2 SVGEGT. Trimming left V 4 bases short and J 8 bases short, with 15 bases between. CDR3 amino acids: CASSWLGGWDSPLHF. The DNA for the CDR3 is TGTGCCAGCAGTTGGCTCGGAGGATGGGATTCACCCCTCCACTTT.

This clonotype was recorded a few times. The chain has TRBV9 and TRBJ2-3; tentative D call: TRBD1 (5 bases). V gave up 3 bases and J gave up 3 bases, with 17 bases separating them. In germline, CDR1 is SGDLS, CDR2 YYNGEE. This CDR3 has 16 amino acids. The CDR3 loop is CASSDRFGQLTDTQYF. The CDR3, as DNA: TGTGCCAGCAGCGACCGATTTGGACAACTGACAGATACGCAGTATTTT. The full variable domain, rest sourced from reference TRBV9 and TRBJ2-3, is DSGVTQTPKHLITATGQRVTLRCSPRSGDLSVYWYQQSLDQGLQFLIQYYNGEERAKGNILERFSAQQFPDLHSELNLSSLELGDSALYFCASSDRFGQLTDTQYFGPGTRLTVL.

This clonotype was observed many times. The chain uses TRBV5-1 and TRBJ1-2; D is possibly TRBD1 (5 bases). The V gene's germline CDR1 is SGHRS and CDR2 YFSETQ. The CDR3 sequence is 14 residues long. V shed 0 bases and J shed 2 bases, with 8 bases lying between them. CDR3 loop: CASSLAQANYGYTF. CDR3 DNA sequence: TGCGCCAGCAGCTTGGCACAGGCAAACTATGGCTACACCTTC.

The rearrangement links TRBV12-5 to TRBJ2-1, with D possibly TRBD2 on 7 matching bases. The CDR3 consists of 13 residues. Trimming cost V 5 bases and J 7 bases, with 12 bases left between them. Germline values: CDR1 LGHNT, CDR2 FRNRAP. Here the CDR3 reads CASGLGGANEQFF. The CDR3 DNA reads TGTGCTAGTGGTCTAGGGGGGGCAAATGAGCAGTTCTTC. The entire variable domain, with the rest obtained from reference TRBV12-5 and TRBJ2-1, is as follows: DARVTQTPRHKVTEMGQEVTMRCQPILGHNTVFWYRQTMMQGLELLAYFRNRAPLDDSGMPKDRFSAEMPDATLATLKIQPSEPRDSAVYFCASGLGGANEQFFGPGTRLTVL.

The V call is TRBV12-3 or TRBV12-4, the J call TRBJ1-1; the match to TRBD1 covers 9 bases. V lost 5 bases and J lost 7; bases outside the gene matches: 11. The CDR3 extends over 15 amino acids. The CDR3 loop reads CASSPRTGAGFEAFF. DNA of the CDR3: TGTGCCAGCAGTCCGAGGACAGGGGCTGGGTTTGAAGCTTTCTTT.

CDR3 DNA sequence: TGCGCCAGCTCCGGGGAGGCTAAAGGCGAGCAGTACTTC. It specifies CASSGEAKGEQYF. V gene TRBV10-2 combines with J gene TRBJ2-7, with D tentatively TRBD2 (6 bases). The CDR3 is 13 amino acids. With 8 bases removed from V and 6 bases from J, the gap between germline ends came to 17 bases. Germline CDR1 WSHSY, CDR2 SAAADI.

There are many counts of this clonotype. The V gene is TRBV5-6, the J gene TRBJ1-3, with D uncertain. Germline V gene sequence: CDR1 SGHDT, CDR2 YYEEEE. This CDR3 region has 15 residues. Trimming removed 0 bases at V and 4 bases at J, with 11 bases between. The CDR3 nucleotides are TGTGCCAGCAGCTTGGCAGGCGGTCGCGGAAACACCATATATTTT. This translates into CASSLAGGRGNTIYF.

This clonotype was detected only a few times. The chain is built from TRBV5-1 and TRBJ2-7; no definite D call. Trimming cost V 2 bases and J 6 bases, with 24 bases left between them. Germline lookup yields CDR1 SGHRS and CDR2 YFSETQ. This CDR3 contains 17 residues. Here the CDR3 reads CASSLKSFRANPGEQYF. The CDR3 coding sequence is TGCGCCAGCAGCTTAAAATCATTCCGGGCCAACCCTGGCGAGCAGTACTTC.

This sequence joins TRBV9 and TRBJ2-5; weak D call: TRBD2 (5 bases). The CDR3 runs to 15 residues. V was trimmed by 0 bases and J by 4 bases, leaving 13 bases between them. Looked up from germline, CDR1 is SGDLS and CDR2 is YYNGEE. As DNA, the CDR3 is TGTGCCAGCAGCGTAGTAGGAGGCTGGGTAGAGACCCAGTACTTC. The encoded protein is CASSVVGGWVETQYF. The variable domain in full, with the rest retrieved from reference TRBV9 and TRBJ2-5, is DSGVTQTPKHLITATGQRVTLRCSPRSGDLSVYWYQQSLDQGLQFLIQYYNGEERAKGNILERFSAQQFPDLHSELNLSSLELGDSALYFCASSVVGGWVETQYFGPGTRLLVL.

V is TRBV3-1 and J is TRBJ2-7; a weak D match, TRBD2 (5 bases). Trimming pared 2 bases from V and 6 bases from J, leaving 14 bases between. This CDR3 comprises 14 residues. Germline lookup yields CDR1 LGHDT and CDR2 YNNKEL (reference sequence). This CDR3 reads CASSQSGRGIEQYF. The CDR3 DNA sequence: TGTGCCAGCAGCCAAAGCGGCAGAGGGATCGAGCAGTACTTC.

The chain has TRBV9 and TRBJ2-1, with TRBD2 matching over 7 bases. The CDR3 contains 14 residues. The V gene end was trimmed by 4 bases and the J gene end by 4 bases; junction bases not matched to a gene: 5. Germline CDR1 SGDLS, CDR2 YYNGEE. The CDR3 DNA sequence: TGTGCCAGCAGCCTTGGGACTATTTACAATGAGCAGTTCTTC. Translation gives CASSLGTIYNEQFF.

There are many counts of this clonotype. This sequence joins TRBV2 and TRBJ2-5; D is undetermined. V lost 4 bases to trimming and J lost 4 bases, with 10 bases between them. The CDR3 is 13 amino acids. Germline V gene data show CDR1 as SNHLY and CDR2 as FYNNEI. This CDR3 reads CASSGMEGETQYF. CDR3 bases: TGTGCCAGCAGTGGGATGGAAGGAGAGACCCAGTACTTC.

This sequence joins TRBV6-1 and TRBJ1-1; no firm D call. CDR3 length equals 13 residues. V was trimmed by 2 bases and J by 6 bases, leaving 10 bases between them. Germline V gene lookup returns CDR1 MNHNS and CDR2 SASEGT. CDR3 bases: TGTGCCAGCAGTGAAACGGCCGAACCTGAAGCTTTCTTT. It specifies CASSETAEPEAFF.

The chain carries TRBV5-1 and TRBJ1-2, with 10 bases identical to TRBD1. Germline V gives CDR1 SGHRS, CDR2 YFSETQ. V gave up 6 bases and J gave up 7 bases; unmatched junction bases: 6. CDR3 length: 13 residues. The CDR3 loop reads CASKDRGRAGYTF. Written as DNA, the CDR3 is TGCGCCAGCAAAGACAGGGGGCGGGCTGGCTACACCTTC.

This chain links TRBV4-1 with TRBJ2-3; no firm D call. The germline V gene encodes CDR1 MGHRA and CDR2 YSYEKL. The CDR3 sequence is 15 residues long. V was pared by 0 bases and J by 4 bases, with 11 bases between. CDR3 DNA sequence: TGCGCCAGCAGCCAAGATCCGGTCCTGGCAGATACGCAGTATTTT. This sequence encodes CASSQDPVLADTQYF.